This T cell receptor beta chain was sequenced for a study of beta chain features in type 1 diabetes. Isolated RNA was reverse transcribed in full, so expressed TCRB transcripts were sequenced. Assay used: immunoSEQ multiplex PCR; TCRdb lists only in-frame clones, some missing. Here the sample spans 150,000 or so clones, approximately 10% being singletons. The ends lost 6 bases at V and 10 bases at J; junction bases unmatched: 4. This CDR3 has 11 amino acids. CDR1 and CDR2 (germline): MNHEY, SVGAGI. The sample holds a few counts of this clone. Sequences were obtained from central memory CD4+ T cells from blood. This sequence was found in a woman aged 40 to 50 in good health. This chain links TRBV6-5 with TRBJ1-1; 8 bases fit TRBD1. The CDR3 region has the DNA TGTGCCAGCAGACTGGACAGGGTAGCTTTCTTT. It yields the protein CASRLDRVAFF.